This TCR beta chain was identified during a study of T-cell reconstitution after alpha-beta-depleted transplantation in children. Study-level findings and limits: T-cell counts and diversity were attributed mostly to newly produced T cells one year after transplant. Approximately two months post-transplant, alpha-beta T cells reportedly originated from several hundred expanded graft clones.

With respect to this clonotype: Its target is unknown.

Construction of the TCRbeta library involved unique molecular identifiers. TCRdb re-derived calls from the PCR reads in MiXCR, one entry per CDR3 protein. The sample lists around 800,000 distinct CDR3 sequences, 16% occurring once. The CDR3 is 14 amino acids. The V end was cut by 3 bases, the J end by 5 bases, with 13 bases between. From germline, CDR1 is SNHLY and CDR2 FYNNEI. The chain has TRBV2 and TRBJ1-1, with unresolved D. Sequencing was performed on PBMCs, mostly from graft donor cells, taken 360 days after TCRalphabeta/CD19-depleted stem cell transplant. This clonotype was sampled from a male patient younger than 18 who had a stem cell transplant for acute lymphoblastic leukemia, so the T cells may come from the graft donor. DNA for the CDR3: TGTGCCAGCAGTGAGGATGGTTATTGGACTGAAGCTTTCTTT. It codes for CASSEDGYWTEAFF.